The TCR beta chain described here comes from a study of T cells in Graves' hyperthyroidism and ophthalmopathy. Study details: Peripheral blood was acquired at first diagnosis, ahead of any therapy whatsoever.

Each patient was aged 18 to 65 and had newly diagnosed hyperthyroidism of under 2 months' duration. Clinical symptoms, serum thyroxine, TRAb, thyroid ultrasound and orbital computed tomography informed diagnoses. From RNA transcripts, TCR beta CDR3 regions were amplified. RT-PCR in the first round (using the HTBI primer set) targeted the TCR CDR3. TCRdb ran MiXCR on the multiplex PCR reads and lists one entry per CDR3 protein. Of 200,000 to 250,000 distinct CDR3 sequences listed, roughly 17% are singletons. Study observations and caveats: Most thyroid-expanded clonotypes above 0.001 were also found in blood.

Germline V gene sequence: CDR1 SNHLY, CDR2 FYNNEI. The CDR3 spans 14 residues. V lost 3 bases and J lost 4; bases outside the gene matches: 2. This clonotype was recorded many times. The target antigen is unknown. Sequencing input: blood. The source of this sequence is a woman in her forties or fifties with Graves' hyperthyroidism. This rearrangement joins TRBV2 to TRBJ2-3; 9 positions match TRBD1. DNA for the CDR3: TGTGCCAGCAGTGAGGGGACAGGGTCAGATACGCAGTATTTT. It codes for CASSEGTGSDTQYF.